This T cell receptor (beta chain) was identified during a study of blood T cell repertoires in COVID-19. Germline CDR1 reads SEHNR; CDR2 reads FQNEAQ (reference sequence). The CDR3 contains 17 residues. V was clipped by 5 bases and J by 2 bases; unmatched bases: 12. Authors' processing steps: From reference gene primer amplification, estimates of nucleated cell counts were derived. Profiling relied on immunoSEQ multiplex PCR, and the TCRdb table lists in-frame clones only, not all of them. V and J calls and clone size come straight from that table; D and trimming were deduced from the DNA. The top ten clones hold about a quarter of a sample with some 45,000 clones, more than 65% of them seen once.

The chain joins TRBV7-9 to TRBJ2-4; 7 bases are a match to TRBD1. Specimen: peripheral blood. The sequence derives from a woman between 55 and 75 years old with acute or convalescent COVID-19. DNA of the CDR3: TGTGCCAGCAGCCGAACTACAGGGGTCGGATCCAAAAACATTCAGTACTTC. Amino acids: CASSRTTGVGSKNIQYF.